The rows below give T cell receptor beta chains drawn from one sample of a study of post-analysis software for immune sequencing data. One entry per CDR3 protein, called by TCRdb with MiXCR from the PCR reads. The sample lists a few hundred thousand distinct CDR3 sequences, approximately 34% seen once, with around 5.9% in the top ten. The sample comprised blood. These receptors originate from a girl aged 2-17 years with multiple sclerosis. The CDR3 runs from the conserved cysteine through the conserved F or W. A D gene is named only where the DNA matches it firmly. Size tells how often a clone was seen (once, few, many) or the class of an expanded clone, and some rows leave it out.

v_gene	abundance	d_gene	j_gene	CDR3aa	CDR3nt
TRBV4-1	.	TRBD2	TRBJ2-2	CASSQLLAGGNTGELFF	TGCGCCAGCAGCCAATTACTGGCGGGGGGGAACACCGGGGAGCTGTTTTTT
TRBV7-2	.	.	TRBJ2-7	CASRDDPGTYEQYF	TGTGCCAGCAGGGATGACCCGGGCACCTACGAGCAGTACTTC
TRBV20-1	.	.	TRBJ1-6	CSARVGGMDSPLHF	TGCAGTGCTAGAGTTGGGGGAATGGATTCACCCCTCCACTTT
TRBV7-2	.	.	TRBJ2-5	CASSRAVGQETQYF	TGTGCCAGCAGCCGGGCAGTTGGACAAGAGACCCAGTACTTC
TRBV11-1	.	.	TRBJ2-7	CASSTQDWTANYEQYF	TGTGCCAGCAGCACGCAAGATTGGACAGCCAACTACGAGCAGTACTTC
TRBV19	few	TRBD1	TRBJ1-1	CASSIDGTGGTEAFF	TGTGCCAGTAGTATCGACGGGACAGGTGGCACTGAAGCTTTCTTT
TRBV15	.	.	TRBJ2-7	CATSRARATYEQYF	TGTGCCACCAGCAGGGCTCGAGCGACCTACGAGCAGTACTTC
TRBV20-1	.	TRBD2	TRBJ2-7	CSAETSGRAGEQYF	TGCAGTGCTGAAACTAGCGGGAGGGCCGGGGAGCAGTACTTC
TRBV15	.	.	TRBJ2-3	CATSRQAEDTQYF	TGTGCCACCAGCAGACAGGCTGAAGATACGCAGTATTTT
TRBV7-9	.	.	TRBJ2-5	CASSVTGSGETQYF	TGTGCCAGCAGCGTTACAGGGTCGGGGGAGACCCAGTACTTC
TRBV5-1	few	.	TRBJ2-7	CASSFTVDSYEQYF	TGCGCCAGCAGCTTTACAGTCGACTCCTACGAGCAGTACTTC
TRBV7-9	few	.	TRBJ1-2	CASSLAGFGGYTF	TGTGCCAGCAGCTTAGCAGGGTTTGGTGGCTACACCTTC
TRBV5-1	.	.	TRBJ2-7	CASSLAKSETYEQYF	TGCGCCAGCAGCTTGGCCAAATCAGAGACCTACGAGCAGTACTTC
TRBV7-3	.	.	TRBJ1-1	CASSMDENTEAFF	TGTGCCAGCAGCATGGACGAGAACACTGAAGCTTTCTTT
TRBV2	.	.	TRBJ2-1	CASIPVPGADEQFF	TGTGCCAGCATTCCGGTCCCGGGGGCCGATGAGCAGTTCTTC
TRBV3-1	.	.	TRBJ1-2	CASSQDYALGYTF	TGTGCCAGCAGCCAAGACTATGCGCTAGGCTACACCTTC
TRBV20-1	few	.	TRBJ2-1	CSADLYNEQFF	TGCAGTGCGGACCTTTACAATGAGCAGTTCTTC
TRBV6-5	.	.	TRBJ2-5	CASSFSTEQETQYF	TGTGCCAGCAGTTTCTCGACGGAACAAGAGACCCAGTACTTC
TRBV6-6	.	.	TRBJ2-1	CASRLGANEQFF	TGTGCCAGCAGACTAGGGGCAAACGAGCAGTTCTTC
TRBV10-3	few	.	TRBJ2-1	CAISESPRGGQPFF	TGTGCCATCAGTGAGTCCCCCAGGGGAGGACAACCGTTCTTC
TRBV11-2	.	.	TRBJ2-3	CASSLDPSQGKGYF	TGTGCCAGCAGCTTAGATCCGTCCCAGGGGAAGGGGTATTTT
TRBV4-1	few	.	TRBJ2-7	CAGSQEIWLVVEQYF	TGCGCCGGCAGCCAAGAAATATGGCTCGTTGTCGAGCAGTACTTC
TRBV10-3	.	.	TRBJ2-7	CAISDRIYEQYF	TGTGCCATCAGTGACAGGATCTACGAGCAGTACTTC
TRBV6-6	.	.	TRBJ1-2	CASSHAPSDMRYTF	TGTGCCAGCAGTCATGCCCCTAGCGATATGCGCTACACCTTC
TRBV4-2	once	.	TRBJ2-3	CASSQDALRGSTDTQYF	TGTGCCAGCAGCCAAGATGCGCTGAGAGGGAGCACAGATACGCAGTATTTT
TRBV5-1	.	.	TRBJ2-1	CASSRQFSSYNEQFF	TGCGCCAGCAGCCGACAGTTTAGCTCCTACAATGAGCAGTTCTTC
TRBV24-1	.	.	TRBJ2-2	CATRDLPGELFF	TGTGCCACCAGGGACCTTCCCGGGGAGCTGTTTTTT
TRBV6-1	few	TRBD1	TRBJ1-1	CASSDYRGENEAFF	TGTGCCAGCAGTGATTACAGGGGCGAGAATGAAGCTTTCTTT
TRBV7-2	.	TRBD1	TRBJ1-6	CASTRQGTNSPLHF	TGTGCCAGCACGCGACAGGGCACGAATTCACCCCTCCACTTT
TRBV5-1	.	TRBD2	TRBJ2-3	CASSRPGLAGGRDTQYF	TGCGCCAGCAGTCGTCCCGGACTAGCGGGGGGTAGAGATACGCAGTATTTT
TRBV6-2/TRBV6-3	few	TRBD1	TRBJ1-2	CASSYGGGPSVGGYTF	TGTGCCAGCAGTTACGGAGGGGGCCCCTCGGTGGGAGGCTACACCTTC
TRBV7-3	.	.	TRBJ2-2	CASSPWLTGELFF	TGTGCCAGCAGCCCCTGGCTGACCGGGGAGCTGTTTTTT
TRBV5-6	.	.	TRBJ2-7	CASSSRGGHNYEQYF	TGTGCCAGCAGCTCCAGAGGAGGACACAACTACGAGCAGTACTTC
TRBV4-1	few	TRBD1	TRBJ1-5	CASSQGDRSNQPQHF	TGCGCCAGCAGCCAAGGGGACAGATCCAATCAGCCCCAGCATTTT
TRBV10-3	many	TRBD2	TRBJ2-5	CSTSGGEETQYF	TGCTCGACTAGCGGGGGGGAAGAGACCCAGTACTTC
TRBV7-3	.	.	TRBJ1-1	CASSLGAENTEAFF	TGTGCCAGCAGCTTAGGGGCAGAGAACACTGAAGCTTTCTTT
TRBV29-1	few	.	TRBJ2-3	CSVVWTSNEADTQYF	TGCAGCGTAGTATGGACTTCCAACGAGGCAGATACGCAGTATTTT
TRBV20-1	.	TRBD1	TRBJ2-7	CSARVDRGGEQYF	TGCAGTGCTAGAGTAGACAGGGGGGGTGAGCAGTACTTC
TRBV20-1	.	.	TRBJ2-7	CSARGLAYEGAQYF	TGCAGTGCTAGAGGACTAGCCTACGAGGGGGCCCAGTACTTC
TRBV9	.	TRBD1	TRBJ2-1	CASSVTGTGGYEQFF	TGTGCCAGCAGCGTCACCGGGACAGGGGGCTATGAGCAGTTCTTC
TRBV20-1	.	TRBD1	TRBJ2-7	CSASGTGSYEQYF	TGCAGTGCTTCCGGGACAGGTTCCTACGAGCAGTACTTC